The TCR beta chain under discussion was sequenced for a study of blood T cell repertoires in COVID-19. Measured with immunoSEQ multiplex PCR; TCRdb has only the in-frame clones, and not every one. Among more than 150,000 clones listed, about 85% were seen once. This clone was counted between two and nine times. The germline CDR1 and CDR2 sequences are SGDLS and YYNGEE. V lost 0 bases and J 2 bases, leaving 6 bases between the germline ends. CDR3 length equals 13 residues. Sequenced: peripheral blood. V usage is TRBV9 and J usage is TRBJ2-7; D unresolved. The origin of this receptor is a man in his late teens or twenties with acute or convalescent COVID-19. The CDR3 sequence is CASSVAKTYEQYV. For the CDR3, the DNA is TGTGCCAGCAGCGTAGCCAAAACCTACGAGCAGTACGTC.